A selection of T cell receptor beta chains follows, all from one sample in a study of technical replicates of blood from a few donors. The repertoire was sequenced with immunoSEQ multiplex PCR; TCRdb's copy has only in-frame clones and lacks some. The sample has some 82,000 clones, over 90% seen once. The specimen was T cells isolated from PBMCs. All receptors derive from a human donor in good health. Both conserved end residues are part of each CDR3. A D gene is named only where the DNA matches it firmly. Clone size is shown for a subset of rows, as once, few, many or a class of expanded clone.

-	TRBJ2-3	TRBV6-5	-	TGTGCCAGCACCAAGGGGCCGTACACAGATACGCAGTATTTT	CASTKGPYTDTQYF
TRBD2	TRBJ2-5	TRBV9	-	TGTGCCAGCAGCGGCGGGGGGATCCAAGAGACCCAGTACTTC	CASSGGGIQETQYF
TRBD1	TRBJ1-2	TRBV10-3	-	TGTGCCATCAGTGGGACAGGCACTAACTATGGCTACACCTTC	CAISGTGTNYGYTF
-	TRBJ2-7	TRBV18	-	TGTGCCAGCTCACCCCCGAGGGAAGGGCTTAACGAGCAGTACTTC	CASSPPREGLNEQYF
-	TRBJ1-3	TRBV18	-	TGTGCCAGCTCCCCCACCGGACAGCCTAGCTCTGGAAACACCATATATTTT	CASSPTGQPSSGNTIYF
TRBD2	TRBJ2-7	TRBV29-1	-	TGCAGCGTTCTGGGACTAGCGGGAGGGCCCTATGAGCAGTACTTC	CSVLGLAGGPYEQYF
-	TRBJ1-1	TRBV7-3	few	TGTGCCAGCAGCTCGGGGACTGAAGCTTTCTTT	CASSSGTEAFF
-	TRBJ2-5	TRBV7-3	-	TGTGCCAGCAGCCCCGGGACACTATTGTCCCAGTACTTC	CASSPGTLLSQYF
-	TRBJ1-1	TRBV5-4	-	TGTGCCAGCAGCTTGTTTATAGCAGCGGACACTGAAGCTTTCTTT	CASSLFIAADTEAFF
TRBD1	TRBJ1-1	TRBV5-1	-	TGCGCCAGCAGCCAGTCCCGGGACAGGGTTGAAGCTTTCTTT	CASSQSRDRVEAFF
-	TRBJ1-2	TRBV6-5	-	TGTGCCAGCAGTTATTTCGGGGATGGCTACACCTTC	CASSYFGDGYTF
TRBD1	TRBJ2-7	TRBV19	once	TGTGCCAGTTCGGCGCAGGGGGATTACGAGCAGTACTTC	CASSAQGDYEQYF
-	TRBJ2-5	TRBV4-1	-	TGCGCCAGCAGCCGGCAAGACAGGCTTGAAGAGACCCAGTACTTC	CASSRQDRLEETQYF
TRBD2	TRBJ2-7	TRBV2	-	TGTGCCAGCACGGTGGGACTAGCGGAATACGAGCAGTACTTC	CASTVGLAEYEQYF
-	TRBJ2-6	TRBV29-1	-	TGCAGCGTTCAAACTCACAGGGCCTCTGGGGCCAACGTCCTGACTTTC	CSVQTHRASGANVLTF
-	TRBJ1-5	TRBV27	-	TGTGCCAGCAGTTCAGATAGCAATCAGCCCCAGCATTTT	CASSSDSNQPQHF
TRBD2	TRBJ2-2	TRBV30	-	TGTGCCTGGTGCGGACTAGCGGGAGAGGGAAGGGACACCGGGGAGCTGTTTTTT	CAWCGLAGEGRDTGELFF
TRBD1	TRBJ2-1	TRBV4-1	-	TGCGCCAGCAGACCCCGACAGGGAAAAGAAAATGAGCAGTTCTTC	CASRPRQGKENEQFF
-	TRBJ2-7	TRBV6-6	-	TGTGCCAGCAGTCATGACAGAGGCGAGCAGTACTTC	CASSHDRGEQYF
-	TRBJ2-3	TRBV2	-	TGTGCCAGCAGTGAGATTCTAAGGGGAAGCACGCAGTATTTT	CASSEILRGSTQYF
-	TRBJ1-5	TRBV14	once	TGTGCCAGCAGCCAAGTGTCGGGGAGTTATCAGCCCCAGCATTTT	CASSQVSGSYQPQHF
-	TRBJ1-3	TRBV28	-	TGTGCCAGCAGTCTTAGAAAGGGAGGACGGGCCTCTGGAAACACCATATATTTT	CASSLRKGGRASGNTIYF